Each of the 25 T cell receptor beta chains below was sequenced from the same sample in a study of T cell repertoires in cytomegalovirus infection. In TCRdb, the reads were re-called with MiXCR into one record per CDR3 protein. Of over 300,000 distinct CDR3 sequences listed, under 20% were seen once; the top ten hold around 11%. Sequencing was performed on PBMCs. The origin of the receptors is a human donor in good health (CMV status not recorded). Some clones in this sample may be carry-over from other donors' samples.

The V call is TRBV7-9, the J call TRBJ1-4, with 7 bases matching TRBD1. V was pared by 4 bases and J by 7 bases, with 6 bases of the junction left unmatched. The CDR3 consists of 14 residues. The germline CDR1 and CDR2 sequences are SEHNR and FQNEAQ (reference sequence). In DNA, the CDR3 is TGTGCCAGCAGCTCGCAGGGGGTCGGTGAAAAACTGTTTTTT. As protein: CASSSQGVGEKLFF.

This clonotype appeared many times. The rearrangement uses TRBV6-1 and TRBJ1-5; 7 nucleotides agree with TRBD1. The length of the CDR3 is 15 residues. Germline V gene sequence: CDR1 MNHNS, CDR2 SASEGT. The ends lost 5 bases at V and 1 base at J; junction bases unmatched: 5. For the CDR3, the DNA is TGTGCCAGCAGTCGACAGACAGGGAGCAATCAGCCCCAGCATTTT. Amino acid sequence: CASSRQTGSNQPQHF.

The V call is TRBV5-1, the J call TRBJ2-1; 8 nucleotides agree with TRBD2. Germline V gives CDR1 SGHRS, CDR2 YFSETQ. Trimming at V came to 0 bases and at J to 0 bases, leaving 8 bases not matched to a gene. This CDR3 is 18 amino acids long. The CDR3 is CASSLVAGGRSSYNEQFF. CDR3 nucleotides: TGCGCCAGCAGCTTGGTCGCGGGGGGTAGGAGCTCCTACAATGAGCAGTTCTTC.

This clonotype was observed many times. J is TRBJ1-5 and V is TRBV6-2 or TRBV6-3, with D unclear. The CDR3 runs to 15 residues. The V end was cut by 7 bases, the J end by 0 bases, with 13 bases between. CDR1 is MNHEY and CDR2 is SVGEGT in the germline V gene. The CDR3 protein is CASTDPRYSNQPQHF. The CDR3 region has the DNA TGTGCCAGCACCGATCCGCGGTATAGCAATCAGCCCCAGCATTTT.

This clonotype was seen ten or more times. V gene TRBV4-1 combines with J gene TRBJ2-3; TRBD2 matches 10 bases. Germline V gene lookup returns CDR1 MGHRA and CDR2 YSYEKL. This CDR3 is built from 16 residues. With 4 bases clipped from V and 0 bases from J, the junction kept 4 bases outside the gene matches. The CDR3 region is CASSLEAGGSTDTQYF. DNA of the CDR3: TGCGCCAGCAGCCTAGAAGCGGGGGGGAGCACAGATACGCAGTATTTT.

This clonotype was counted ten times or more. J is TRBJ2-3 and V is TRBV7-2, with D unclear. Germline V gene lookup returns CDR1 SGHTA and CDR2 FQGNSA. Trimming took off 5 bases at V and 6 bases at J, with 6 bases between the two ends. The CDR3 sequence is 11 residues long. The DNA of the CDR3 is TGTGCCAGCAGCGCGACGGATACGCAGTATTTT. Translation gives CASSATDTQYF.

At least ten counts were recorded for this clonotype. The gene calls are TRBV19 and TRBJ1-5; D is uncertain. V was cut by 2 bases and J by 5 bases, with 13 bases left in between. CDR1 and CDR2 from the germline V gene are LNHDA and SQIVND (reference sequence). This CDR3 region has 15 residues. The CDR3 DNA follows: TGTGCCAGTAGTATATACTCAGCTACGGATCAGCCCCAGCATTTT. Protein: CASSIYSATDQPQHF.

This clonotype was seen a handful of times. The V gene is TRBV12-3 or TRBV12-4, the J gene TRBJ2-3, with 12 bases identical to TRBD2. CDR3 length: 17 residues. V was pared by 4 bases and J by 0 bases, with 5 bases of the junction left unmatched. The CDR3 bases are TGTGCCAGCAGTTCTCTAGCGGGGGGGCTAAGCACAGATACGCAGTATTTT. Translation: CASSSLAGGLSTDTQYF.

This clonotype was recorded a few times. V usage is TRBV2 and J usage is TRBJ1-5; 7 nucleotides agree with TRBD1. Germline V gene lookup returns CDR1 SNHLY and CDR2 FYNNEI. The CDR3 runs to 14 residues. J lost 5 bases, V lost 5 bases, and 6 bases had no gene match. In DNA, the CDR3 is TGTGCCAGCAGTATCGACAGGGTCTATCAGCCCCAGCATTTT. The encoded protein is CASSIDRVYQPQHF.

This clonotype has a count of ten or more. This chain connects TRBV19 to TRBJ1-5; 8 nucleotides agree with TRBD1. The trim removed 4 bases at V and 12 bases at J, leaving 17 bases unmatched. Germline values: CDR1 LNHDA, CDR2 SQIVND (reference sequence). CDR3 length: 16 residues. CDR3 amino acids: CASSTTQHLTGANQHF. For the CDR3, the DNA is TGTGCCAGTAGTACCACCCAACACTTGACAGGGGCTAACCAGCATTTT.

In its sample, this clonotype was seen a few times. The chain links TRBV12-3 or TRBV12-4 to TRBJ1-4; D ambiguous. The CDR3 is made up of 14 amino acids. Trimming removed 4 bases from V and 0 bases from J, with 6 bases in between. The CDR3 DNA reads TGTGCCAGCAGTTCCCCCACAACTAATGAAAAACTGTTTTTT. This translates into CASSSPTTNEKLFF.

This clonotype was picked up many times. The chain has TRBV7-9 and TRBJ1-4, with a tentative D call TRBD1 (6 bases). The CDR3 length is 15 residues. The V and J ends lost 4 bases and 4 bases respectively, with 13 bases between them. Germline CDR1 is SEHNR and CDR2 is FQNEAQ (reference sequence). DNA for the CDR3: TGTGCCAGCAGCTCTTTAGACAGGATTAATGAAAAACTGTTTTTT. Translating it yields CASSSLDRINEKLFF.

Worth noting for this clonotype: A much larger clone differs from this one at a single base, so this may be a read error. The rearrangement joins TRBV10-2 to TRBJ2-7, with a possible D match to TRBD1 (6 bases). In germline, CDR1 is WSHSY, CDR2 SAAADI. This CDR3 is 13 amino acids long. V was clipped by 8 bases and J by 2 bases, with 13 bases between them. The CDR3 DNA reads TGCGCCAGCGCGAGGACAGAACCCTACGAGCAGTACTTC. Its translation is CASARTEPYEQYF.

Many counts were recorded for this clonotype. CDR3 nucleotide sequence: TGTGCCAGCAGCCCGAGCAGGGGGTATAATTCACCCCTCCACTTT. Translating it yields CASSPSRGYNSPLHF. This rearrangement joins TRBV7-2 to TRBJ1-6; 7 bases map to TRBD1. The CDR3 runs 15 residues. Trimming removed 5 bases from V and 4 bases from J; junction bases left unmatched: 5. The germline gives CDR1 SGHTA, CDR2 FQGNSA.

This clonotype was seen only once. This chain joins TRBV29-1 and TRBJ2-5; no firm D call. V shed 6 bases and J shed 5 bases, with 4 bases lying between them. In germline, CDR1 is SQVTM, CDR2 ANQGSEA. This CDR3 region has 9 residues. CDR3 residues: CSVGETQYF. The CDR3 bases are TGCAGCGTGGGGGAGACCCAGTACTTC.

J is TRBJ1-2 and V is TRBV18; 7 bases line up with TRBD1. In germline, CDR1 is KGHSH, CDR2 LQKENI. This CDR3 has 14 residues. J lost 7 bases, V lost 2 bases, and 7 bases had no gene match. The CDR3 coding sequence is TGTGCCAGCTCACCAAAGAGACAGGGAATTGGCTACACCTTC. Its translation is CASSPKRQGIGYTF.

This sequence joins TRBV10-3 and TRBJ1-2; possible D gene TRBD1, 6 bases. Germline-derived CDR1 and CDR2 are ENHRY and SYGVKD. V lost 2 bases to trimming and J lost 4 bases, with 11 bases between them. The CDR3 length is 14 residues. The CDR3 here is CAISEAQGRYGYTF. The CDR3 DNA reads TGTGCCATCAGTGAGGCCCAGGGGCGCTATGGCTACACCTTC.

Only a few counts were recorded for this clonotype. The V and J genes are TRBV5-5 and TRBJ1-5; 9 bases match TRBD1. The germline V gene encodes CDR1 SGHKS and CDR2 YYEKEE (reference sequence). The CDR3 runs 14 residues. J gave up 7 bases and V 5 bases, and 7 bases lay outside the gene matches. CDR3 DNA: TGTGCCAGCAGGGTTGGGACAGGGTTGCAGCCCCAGCATTTT. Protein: CASRVGTGLQPQHF.

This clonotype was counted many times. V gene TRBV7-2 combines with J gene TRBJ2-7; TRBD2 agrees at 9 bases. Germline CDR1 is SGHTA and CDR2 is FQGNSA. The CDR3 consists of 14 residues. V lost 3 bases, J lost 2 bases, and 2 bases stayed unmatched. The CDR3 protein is CASSFVAGAYEQYF. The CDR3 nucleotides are TGTGCCAGCAGCTTCGTAGCGGGGGCCTACGAGCAGTACTTC.

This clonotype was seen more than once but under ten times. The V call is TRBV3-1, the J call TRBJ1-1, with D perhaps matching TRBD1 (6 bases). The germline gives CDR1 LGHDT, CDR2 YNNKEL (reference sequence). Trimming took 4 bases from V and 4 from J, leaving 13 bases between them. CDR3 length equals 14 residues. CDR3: CASSLQQGFTEAFF. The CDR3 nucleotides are TGTGCCAGCAGCCTCCAACAGGGTTTCACTGAAGCTTTCTTT.

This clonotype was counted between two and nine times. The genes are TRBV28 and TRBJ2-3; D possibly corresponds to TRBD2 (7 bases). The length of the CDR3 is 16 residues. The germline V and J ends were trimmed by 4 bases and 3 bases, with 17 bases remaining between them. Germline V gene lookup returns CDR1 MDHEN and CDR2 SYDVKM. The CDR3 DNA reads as TGTGCCAGCAGTTCCCTCGGGGGGCCGGGGACAGATACGCAGTATTTT. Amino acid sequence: CASSSLGGPGTDTQYF. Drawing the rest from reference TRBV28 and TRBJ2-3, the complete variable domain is DVKVTQSSRYLVKRTGEKVFLECVQDMDHENMFWYRQDPGLGLRLIYFSYDVKMKEKGDIPEGYSVSREKKERFSLILESASTNQTSMYLCASSSLGGPGTDTQYFGPGTRLTVL.

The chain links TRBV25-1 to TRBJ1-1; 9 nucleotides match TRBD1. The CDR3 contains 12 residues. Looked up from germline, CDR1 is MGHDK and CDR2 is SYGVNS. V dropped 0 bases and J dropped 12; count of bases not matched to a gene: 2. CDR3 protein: CASSEYDRGSFF. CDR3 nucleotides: TGTGCCAGCAGTGAATATGACAGGGGGTCTTTCTTT.

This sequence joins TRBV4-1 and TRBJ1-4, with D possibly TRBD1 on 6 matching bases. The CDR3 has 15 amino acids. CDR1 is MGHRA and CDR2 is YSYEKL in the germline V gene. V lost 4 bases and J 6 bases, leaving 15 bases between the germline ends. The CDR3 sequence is CASSPLVRTDEKLFF. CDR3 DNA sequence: TGCGCCAGCAGCCCCCTTGTGAGGACAGATGAAAAACTGTTTTTT.

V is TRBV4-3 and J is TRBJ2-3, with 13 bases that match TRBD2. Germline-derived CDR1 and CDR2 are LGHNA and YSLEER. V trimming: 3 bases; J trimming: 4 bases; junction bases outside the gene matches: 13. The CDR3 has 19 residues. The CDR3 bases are TGCGCCAGCAGCCACAGACTAGCGGGGGGCCGCCTATACCCAGATACGCAGTATTTT. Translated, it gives CASSHRLAGGRLYPDTQYF.

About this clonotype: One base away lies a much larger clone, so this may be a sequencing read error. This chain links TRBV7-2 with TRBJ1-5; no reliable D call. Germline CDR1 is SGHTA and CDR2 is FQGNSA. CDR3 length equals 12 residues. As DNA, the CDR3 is TGTGCCGTCGGGGTTAGGGATCAGCCCCAGCCTTTT. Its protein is CAVGVRDQPQPF.